Described below is a single T cell receptor beta chain sequence and its context. These data originate in a study of cytomegalovirus exposure and HLA in healthy donors. Using immunoSEQ multiplex PCR, the repertoire was profiled, and TCRdb retains in-frame clones only, with some absent. The sample contains tens of thousands of clones, approximately 91% of which appear only once. Germline-derived CDR1 and CDR2 are LNHDA and SQIVND (reference sequence). J lost 6 bases, V lost 8 bases, and 12 bases had no gene match. The CDR3 runs 14 residues. Sequencing input: PBMCs. This clonotype was sampled from a young man in good health and CMV-seronegative. This rearrangement joins TRBV19 to TRBJ2-7; 8 bases map to TRBD2. Here the CDR3 DNA reads TGTGCCAGTTCCCTCCCGGGGGGGGTCGGCGAGCAGTACTTC. It yields the protein CASSLPGGVGEQYF.